What follows describes a single TCR beta chain. The CDR3 extends over 14 amino acids. The germline CDR1 and CDR2 sequences are MNHNY and SVGAGI (reference sequence). V dropped 7 bases and J dropped 5; count of bases not matched to a gene: 9. The record originates from a study of blood T cell repertoires in COVID-19. At the level of the study: There were acute and convalescent COVID-19 samples, and they came from the United States, Italy and Spain. PBMCs, B-cell-depleted T cells, or T cells provided the cDNA or gDNA that made up the material.

Authors' data handling: Estimates of nucleated cell counts were drawn from the amplification of reference gene primers. Repertoires were generated with immunoSEQ multiplex PCR, while TCRdb's copy carries only in-frame clones and drops some. V and J calls plus clone size are reproduced from that table; the DNA served to infer D and trimming. The sample records some 160,000 clones, around 75% being singletons. This chain links TRBV6-6 with TRBJ2-7, with TRBD2 identical over 9 bases. The source of this sequence is a woman aged 80 or older with acute or convalescent COVID-19. The source material was peripheral blood. The CDR3 region is CASNLLAGFDEQYF. The CDR3 nucleotides are TGTGCCAGCAACCTGCTAGCGGGATTCGACGAGCAGTACTTC.